This T cell receptor beta chain is drawn from a study of T cell responses to AZD1222 COVID-19 vaccine. The study's findings and limits: Researchers took repertoire samples only after the peak T cell response had come.

This clone was seen once. The antigen is not known. TCRdb's table, derived via immunoSEQ multiplex PCR, lists solely in-frame clones and lacks some. The sample includes about 120,000 clones, roughly 84% of them seen just once. The length of the CDR3 is 14 residues. Trimming took 4 bases from V and 6 from J, leaving 15 bases between them. Germline V gene lookup returns CDR1 SGHAT and CDR2 FQNNGV. The origin of this receptor is an adult in good health. This specimen consisted of peripheral blood, obtained on day 0 of AZD1222 vaccination. The chain recombines TRBV11-2 with TRBJ1-1; no clear D. DNA for the CDR3: TGTGCCAGCAGCTCTACGACACGGCGCGCTGAAGCTTTCTTT. Translated: CASSSTTRRAEAFF.